This T cell receptor beta chain was identified during a study of cytomegalovirus exposure and HLA in healthy donors. V was trimmed by 2 bases and J by 4 bases, leaving 9 bases between them. The CDR3 runs to 14 residues. CDR1 SNHLY and CDR2 FYNNEI come from the germline V gene. As for the donors, each was a healthy bone marrow donor. PCR primers comprised 60 Vbeta and 13 Jbeta primers. Only in-frame clones appear in the TCRdb table, and some are missing; sequencing was by immunoSEQ multiplex PCR. The table lists 130,000 or so clones, roughly 77% of them singletons. The genes are TRBV2 and TRBJ1-5, with D uncertain. The TCR was taken from a man aged 35 to 55 in good health and CMV-seronegative. Sequencing used PBMCs. The CDR3 reads CASSEPLSNQPQHF. DNA of the CDR3: TGTGCCAGCAGTGAACCGCTATCAAATCAGCCCCAGCATTTT.